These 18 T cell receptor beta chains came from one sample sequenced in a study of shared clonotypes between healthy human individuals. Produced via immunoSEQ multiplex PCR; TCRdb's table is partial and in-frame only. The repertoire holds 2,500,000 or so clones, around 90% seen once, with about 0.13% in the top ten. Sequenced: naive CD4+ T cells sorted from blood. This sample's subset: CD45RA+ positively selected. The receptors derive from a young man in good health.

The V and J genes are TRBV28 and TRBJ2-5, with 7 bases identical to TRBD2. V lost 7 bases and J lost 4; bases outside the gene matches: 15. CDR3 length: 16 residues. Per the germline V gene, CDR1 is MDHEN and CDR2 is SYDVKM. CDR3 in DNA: TGTGCCAGCACTCCCGGCACGACTAGCAGCACAGAGACCCAGTACTTC. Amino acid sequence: CASTPGTTSSTETQYF. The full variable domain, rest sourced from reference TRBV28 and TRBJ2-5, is DVKVTQSSRYLVKRTGEKVFLECVQDMDHENMFWYRQDPGLGLRLIYFSYDVKMKEKGDIPEGYSVSREKKERFSLILESASTNQTSMYLCASTPGTTSSTETQYFGPGTRLLVL.

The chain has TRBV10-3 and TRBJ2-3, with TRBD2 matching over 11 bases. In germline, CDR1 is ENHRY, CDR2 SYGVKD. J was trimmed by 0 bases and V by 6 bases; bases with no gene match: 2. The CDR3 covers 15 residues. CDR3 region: CAIRGLAASTDTQYF. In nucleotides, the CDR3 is TGTGCCATCAGGGGACTAGCGGCGAGCACAGATACGCAGTATTTT.

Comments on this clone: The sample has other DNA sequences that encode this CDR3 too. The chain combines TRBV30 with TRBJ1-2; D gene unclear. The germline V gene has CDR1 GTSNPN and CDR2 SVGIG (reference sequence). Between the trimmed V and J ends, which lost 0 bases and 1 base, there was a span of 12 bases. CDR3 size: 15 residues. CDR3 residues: CAWSVRGSGNYGYTF. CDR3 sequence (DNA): TGTGCCTGGAGTGTGCGAGGGTCGGGTAACTATGGCTACACCTTC.

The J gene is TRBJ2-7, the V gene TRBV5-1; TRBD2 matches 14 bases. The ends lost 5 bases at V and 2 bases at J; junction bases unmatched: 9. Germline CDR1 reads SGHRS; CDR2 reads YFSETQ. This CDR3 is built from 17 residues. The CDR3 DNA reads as TGCGCCAGCAGTCCCGGGACTAGCGGGAGTCTGACCTACGAGCAGTACTTC. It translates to CASSPGTSGSLTYEQYF. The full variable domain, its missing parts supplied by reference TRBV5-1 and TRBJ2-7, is KAGVTQTPRYLIKTRGQQVTLSCSPISGHRSVSWYQQTPGQGLQFLFEYFSETQRNKGNFPGRFSGRQFSNSRSEMNVSTLELGDSALYLCASSPGTSGSLTYEQYFGPGTRLTVT.

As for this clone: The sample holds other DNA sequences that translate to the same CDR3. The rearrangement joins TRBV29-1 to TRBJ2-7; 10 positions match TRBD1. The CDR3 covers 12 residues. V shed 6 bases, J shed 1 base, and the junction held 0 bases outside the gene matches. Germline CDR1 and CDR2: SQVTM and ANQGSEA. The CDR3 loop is CSVGQGSYEQYF. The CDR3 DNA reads TGCAGCGTGGGACAGGGGTCCTACGAGCAGTACTTC.

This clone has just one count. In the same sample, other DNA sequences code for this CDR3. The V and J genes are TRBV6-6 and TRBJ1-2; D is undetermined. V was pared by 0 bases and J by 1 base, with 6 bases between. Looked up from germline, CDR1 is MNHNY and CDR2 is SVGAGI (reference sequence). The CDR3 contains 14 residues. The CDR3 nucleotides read TGTGCCAGCAGTTACTCGAACGGTAACTATGGCTACACCTTC. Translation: CASSYSNGNYGYTF.

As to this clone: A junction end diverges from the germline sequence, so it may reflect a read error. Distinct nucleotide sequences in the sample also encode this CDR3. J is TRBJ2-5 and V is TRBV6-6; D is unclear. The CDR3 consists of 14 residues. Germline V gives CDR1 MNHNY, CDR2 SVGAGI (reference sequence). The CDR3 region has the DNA TGTGCCAGCAATTACCCGGGCCGCCAAGAGACCCAGTACTTC. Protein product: CASNYPGRQETQYF.

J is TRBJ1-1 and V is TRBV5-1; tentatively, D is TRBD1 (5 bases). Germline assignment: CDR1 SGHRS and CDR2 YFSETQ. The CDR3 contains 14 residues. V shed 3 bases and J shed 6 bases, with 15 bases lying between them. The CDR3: CASSSDTTRSEAFF. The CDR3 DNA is TGCGCCAGCAGCTCGGACACAACAAGGTCTGAAGCTTTCTTT.

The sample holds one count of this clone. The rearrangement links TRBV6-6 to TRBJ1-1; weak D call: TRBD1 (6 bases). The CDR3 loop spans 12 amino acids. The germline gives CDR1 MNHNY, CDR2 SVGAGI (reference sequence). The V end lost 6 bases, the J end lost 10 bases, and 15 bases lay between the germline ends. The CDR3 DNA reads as TGTGCCAGCAGCGCGGGACAAACCCCAGCTTTCTTT. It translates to CASSAGQTPAFF.

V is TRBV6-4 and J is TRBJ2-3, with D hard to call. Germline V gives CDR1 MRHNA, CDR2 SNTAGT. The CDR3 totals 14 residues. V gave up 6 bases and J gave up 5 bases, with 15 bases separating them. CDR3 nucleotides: TGTGCCAGCAGAGACACGCGAAAAGGAGATACGCAGTATTTT. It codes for CASRDTRKGDTQYF.

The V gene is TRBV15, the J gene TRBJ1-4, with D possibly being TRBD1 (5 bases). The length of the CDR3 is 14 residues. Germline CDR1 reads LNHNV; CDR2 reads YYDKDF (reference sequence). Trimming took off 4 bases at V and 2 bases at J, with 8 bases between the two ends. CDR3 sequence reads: CATSTGDTNEKLFF. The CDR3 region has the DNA TGTGCCACCAGCACGGGGGATACTAATGAAAAACTGTTTTTT.

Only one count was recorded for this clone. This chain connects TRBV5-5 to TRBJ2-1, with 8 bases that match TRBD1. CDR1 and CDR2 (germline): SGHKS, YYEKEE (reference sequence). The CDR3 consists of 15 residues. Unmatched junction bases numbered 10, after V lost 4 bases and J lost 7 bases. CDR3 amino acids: CASSSGQGQGNEQFF. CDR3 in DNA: TGTGCCAGCAGCAGTGGACAGGGACAAGGGAATGAGCAGTTCTTC.

In DNA, the CDR3 is TGCGCCAGCAGCCAAGAATCAGGCACGGGCGGCGGGAACATTCAGTACTTC. Amino acids: CASSQESGTGGGNIQYF. The chain has TRBV4-1 and TRBJ2-4, with D perhaps matching TRBD2 (5 bases). This CDR3 contains 17 residues. Germline V gene sequence: CDR1 MGHRA, CDR2 YSYEKL. Trimming took off 0 bases at V and 7 bases at J, with 19 bases between the two ends.

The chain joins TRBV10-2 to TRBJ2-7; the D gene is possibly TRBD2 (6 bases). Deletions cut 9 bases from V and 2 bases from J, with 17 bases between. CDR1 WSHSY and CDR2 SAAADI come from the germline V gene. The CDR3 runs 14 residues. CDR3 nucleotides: TGCGCCAGTGGGGTACTAGCAAGGCCCTACGAGCAGTACTTC. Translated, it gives CASGVLARPYEQYF.

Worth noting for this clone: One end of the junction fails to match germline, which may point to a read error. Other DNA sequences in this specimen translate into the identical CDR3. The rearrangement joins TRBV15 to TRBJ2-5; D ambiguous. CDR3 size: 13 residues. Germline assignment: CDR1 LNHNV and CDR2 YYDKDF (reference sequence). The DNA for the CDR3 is TGTGCCACCAGCAGAGATCCACAAGAGACTCAGTACTTC. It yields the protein CATSRDPQETQYF.

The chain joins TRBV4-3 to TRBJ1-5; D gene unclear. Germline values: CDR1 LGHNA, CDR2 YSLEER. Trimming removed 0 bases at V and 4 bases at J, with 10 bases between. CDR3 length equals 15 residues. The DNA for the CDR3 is TGCGCCAGCAGCCAAGATCTGGCCCCTAATCAGCCCCAGCATTTT. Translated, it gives CASSQDLAPNQPQHF.

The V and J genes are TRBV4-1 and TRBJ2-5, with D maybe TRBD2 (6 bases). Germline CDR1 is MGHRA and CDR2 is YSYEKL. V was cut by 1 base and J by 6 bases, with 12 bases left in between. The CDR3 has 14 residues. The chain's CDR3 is CASSQAGSTKTQYF. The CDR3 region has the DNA TGCGCCAGCAGCCAAGCCGGGAGTACGAAGACCCAGTACTTC.

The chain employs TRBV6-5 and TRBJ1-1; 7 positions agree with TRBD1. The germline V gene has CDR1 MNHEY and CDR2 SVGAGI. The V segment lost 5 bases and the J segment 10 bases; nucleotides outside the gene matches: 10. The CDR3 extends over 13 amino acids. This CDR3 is CASSRGQLLGAFF. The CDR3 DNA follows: TGTGCCAGCAGTAGGGGGCAACTCTTGGGAGCTTTCTTT.